The 2 T cell receptor beta chains presented below share a single source sample, sequenced in a study of blood T cell repertoires in COVID-19. Profiled with immunoSEQ multiplex PCR; TCRdb holds only in-frame clones, not every one. The profile shows about 170,000 clones, roughly 88% of them singletons. Sequenced input: peripheral blood. Receptors were obtained from an elderly woman with active or convalescent COVID-19.

This clone was recorded only once. The chain recombines TRBV2 with TRBJ1-3; tentatively, D is TRBD1 (5 bases). With 4 bases removed from V and 3 bases from J, the gap between germline ends came to 7 bases. Germline-derived CDR1 and CDR2 are SNHLY and FYNNEI. The CDR3 consists of 13 residues. The DNA of the CDR3 is TGTGCCAGCAGTGCAGGGATTGGAAACACCATATATTTT. This sequence encodes CASSAGIGNTIYF.

The rearrangement joins TRBV19 to TRBJ1-2; D is possibly TRBD1 (6 bases). Germline V gene data show CDR1 as LNHDA and CDR2 as SQIVND (reference sequence). Trimming stripped 6 bases from V and 3 bases from J, with 8 bases between. This CDR3 has 12 residues. The CDR3 region is CASRSGDYGYTF. CDR3 sequence (DNA): TGTGCCAGTAGGTCAGGGGACTATGGCTACACCTTC.